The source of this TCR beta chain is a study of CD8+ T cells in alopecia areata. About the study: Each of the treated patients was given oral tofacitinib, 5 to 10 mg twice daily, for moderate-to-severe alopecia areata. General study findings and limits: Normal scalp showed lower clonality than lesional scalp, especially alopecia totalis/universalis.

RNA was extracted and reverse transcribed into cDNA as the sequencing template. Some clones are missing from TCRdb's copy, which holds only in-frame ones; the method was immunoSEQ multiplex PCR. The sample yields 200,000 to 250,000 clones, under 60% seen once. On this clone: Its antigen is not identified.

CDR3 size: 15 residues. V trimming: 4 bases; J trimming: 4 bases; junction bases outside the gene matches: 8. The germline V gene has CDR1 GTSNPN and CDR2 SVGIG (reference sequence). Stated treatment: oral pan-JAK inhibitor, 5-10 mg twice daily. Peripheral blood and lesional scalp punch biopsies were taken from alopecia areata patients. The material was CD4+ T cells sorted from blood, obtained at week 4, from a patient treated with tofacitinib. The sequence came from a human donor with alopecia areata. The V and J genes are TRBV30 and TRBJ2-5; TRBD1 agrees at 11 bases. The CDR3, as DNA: TGTGCCTGGACCGCCGGGACAGGGGGGGGAGAGACCCAGTACTTC. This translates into CAWTAGTGGGETQYF.